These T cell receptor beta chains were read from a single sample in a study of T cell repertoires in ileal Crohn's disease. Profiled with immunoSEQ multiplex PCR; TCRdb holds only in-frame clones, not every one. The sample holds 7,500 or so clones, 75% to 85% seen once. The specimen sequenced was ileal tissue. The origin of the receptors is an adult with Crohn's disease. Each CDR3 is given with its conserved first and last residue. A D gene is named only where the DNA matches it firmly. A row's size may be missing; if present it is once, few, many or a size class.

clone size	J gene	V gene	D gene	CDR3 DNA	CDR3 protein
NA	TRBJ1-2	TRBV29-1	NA	TGCAGCGTTGTGCCAGGGGAAGAGAATGGCTACACCTTC	CSVVPGEENGYTF
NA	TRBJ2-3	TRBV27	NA	TGTGCCAGCAGTTTCCCAGGGCCCACAGATACGCAGTATTTT	CASSFPGPTDTQYF
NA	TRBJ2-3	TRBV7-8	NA	TGTGCCAGCAGCTTAGGTTTGGCGCCGGGTGCAGATACGCAGTATTTT	CASSLGLAPGADTQYF
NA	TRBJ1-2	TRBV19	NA	TGTGCCAGTTTCGACGACAGGCGATACTATGGCTACACCTTC	CASFDDRRYYGYTF
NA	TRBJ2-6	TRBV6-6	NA	TGTGCCAGCAGTTCCGGTGGGAACGTCCTGACTTTC	CASSSGGNVLTF
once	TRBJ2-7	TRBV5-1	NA	TGCGCCAGCAGCATACCAGAGATCTTTTCCTACGAGCAGTACTTC	CASSIPEIFSYEQYF
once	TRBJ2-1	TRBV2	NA	TGTGCCAGCATGGTCAAAAAGATCAGCTACAATGAGCAGTTCTTC	CASMVKKISYNEQFF
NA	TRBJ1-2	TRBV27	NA	TGTGCCAGCAGTTCTCTTCCCGGGACAACCCACTATGGCTACACCTTC	CASSSLPGTTHYGYTF
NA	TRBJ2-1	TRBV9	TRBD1	TGTGCCAGCAGCGGGGTTAAGGGGGCGTACTCCTACAATGAGCAGTTCTTC	CASSGVKGAYSYNEQFF
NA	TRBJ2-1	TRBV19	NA	TGTGCCAGTAGTATAGGGGGCGGTCAGCGGGCGCAGTTCTTC	CASSIGGGQRAQFF
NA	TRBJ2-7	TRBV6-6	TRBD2	TGTGCCAGCAGTCAAGCACTAGCGGGGAACTACGAGCAGTACTTC	CASSQALAGNYEQYF
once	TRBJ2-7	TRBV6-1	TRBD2	TGTGCCAGCAGTGTCGGGCTAGCGGGAGTGAACGAGCAGTACTTC	CASSVGLAGVNEQYF
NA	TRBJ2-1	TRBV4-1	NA	TGCGCCAGCAGCCAAGATGGGGGGCCTGGGAATGAGCAGTTCTTC	CASSQDGGPGNEQFF
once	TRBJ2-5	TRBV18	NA	TGTGCCAGCTCTCTAACTCAAGAGACCCAGTACTTC	CASSLTQETQYF
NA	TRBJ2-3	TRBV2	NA	TGTGCCAGCAGTCTTTCAGGGCAGGGAACAGATACGCAGTATTTT	CASSLSGQGTDTQYF
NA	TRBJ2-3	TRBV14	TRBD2	TGTGCCAGCAGCCAATATACTAGCGGGGGGGCCGACACGCAGTATTTT	CASSQYTSGGADTQYF
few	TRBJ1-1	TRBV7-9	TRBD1	TGTGCCAGCAGCATAACAGGGGGCAAACTGAACACTGAAGCTTTCTTT	CASSITGGKLNTEAFF
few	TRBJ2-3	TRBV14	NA	TGTGCCAGCAGCCCATATACAGGGAGCACAGATACGCAGTATTTT	CASSPYTGSTDTQYF
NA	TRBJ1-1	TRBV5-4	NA	TGTGCCAGCAGCTTGGAGGAGGGGAACACTGAAGCTTTCTTT	CASSLEEGNTEAFF
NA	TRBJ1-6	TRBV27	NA	TGTGCCAGCAGCCGCGGGGACGGAGGAAATTCACCCCTCCACTTT	CASSRGDGGNSPLHF
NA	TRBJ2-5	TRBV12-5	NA	TGTGCTAGTGGCCCCACAGGGCCCCTCCAAGAGACCCAGTACTTC	CASGPTGPLQETQYF
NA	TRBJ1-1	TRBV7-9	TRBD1	TGTGCCAGCAGTCGACAGGGGAACACTGAAGCTTTCTTT	CASSRQGNTEAFF
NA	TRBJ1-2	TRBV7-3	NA	TGTGCCAGCAGCCTGGAACGAAACTATGGCTACACCTTC	CASSLERNYGYTF
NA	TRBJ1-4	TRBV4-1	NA	TGCGCCAGCAGATTTTCGGGGGTAACTAATGAAAAACTGTTTTTT	CASRFSGVTNEKLFF
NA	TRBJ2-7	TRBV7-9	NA	TGTGCCAGCAGCTTAAACACACTGGGCTACAACGAGCAGTACTTC	CASSLNTLGYNEQYF
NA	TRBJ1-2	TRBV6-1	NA	TGTGCCAGCAGTGAAGCGCTGGGAGAAAACTATGGCTACACCTTC	CASSEALGENYGYTF
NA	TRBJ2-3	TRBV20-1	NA	TGCAGTGCTCTGACCACAGATACGCAGTATTTT	CSALTTDTQYF
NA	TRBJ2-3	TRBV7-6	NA	TGTGCCAGCAGCTTAAGTATTGGGGATGGGGCAGATACGCAGTATTTT	CASSLSIGDGADTQYF
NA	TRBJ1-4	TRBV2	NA	TGTGCCAGCAGTCCAGGGTCAGGTGAAAAACTGTTTTTT	CASSPGSGEKLFF
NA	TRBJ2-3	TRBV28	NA	TGTGCCAGCAGTGACGCGGGTAGGACCCTCACAGATACGCAGTATTTT	CASSDAGRTLTDTQYF
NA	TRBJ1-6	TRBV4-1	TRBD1	TGCGCCAGCAGCCAAGCTGACAGGGAAAATTCACCCCTCCACTTT	CASSQADRENSPLHF
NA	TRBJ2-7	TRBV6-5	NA	TGTGCCAGCAGTTACCGGGACAAAAGCCCCCAGTACTTC	CASSYRDKSPQYF
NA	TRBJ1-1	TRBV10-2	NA	TGCGCCAGCAGACTCCTACAGGGGAACACTGAAGCTTTCTTT	CASRLLQGNTEAFF
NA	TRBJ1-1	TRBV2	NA	TGTGCCAGCAGCCTCATCCCGGGACGGATGAACACTGAAGCTTTCTTT	CASSLIPGRMNTEAFF
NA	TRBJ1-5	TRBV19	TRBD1	TGTGCCAGTAGTATATCGACAGGGGGCGGTCAGCCCCAGCATTTT	CASSISTGGGQPQHF
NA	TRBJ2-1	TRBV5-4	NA	TGTGCCAGCAGCTTGGTCAGCCGTGAGCAGTTCTTC	CASSLVSREQFF
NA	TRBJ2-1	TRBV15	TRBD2	TGTGCCACCAATCCGGGCGGGGGGCTCATCGATGAGCAGTTCTTC	CATNPGGGLIDEQFF
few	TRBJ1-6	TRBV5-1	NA	TGCGCCACGCGGGACATCCTTGATTCACCCCTCCACTTT	CATRDILDSPLHF
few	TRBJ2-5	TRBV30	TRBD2	TGTGCCTGGAGTGATGGACTAGCTACGGAGACCCAGTACTTC	CAWSDGLATETQYF
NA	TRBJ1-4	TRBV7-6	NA	TGTGCCAGCCAAGCTCAGCCTAGGGAAAAACTGTTTTTT	CASQAQPREKLFF
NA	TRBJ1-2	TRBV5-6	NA	TGTGCCAGCAGCTTGGCCGGGTACGGCTACACCTTC	CASSLAGYGYTF
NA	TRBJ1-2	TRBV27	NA	TGTGCCAGCAGTTTCAGGCGAGGGGCCGAGGGGTTTGGCTACACCTTC	CASSFRRGAEGFGYTF
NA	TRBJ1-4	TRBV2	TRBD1	TGTGCCAGCAGTCGGACAGGTTATAATGAAAAACTGTTTTTT	CASSRTGYNEKLFF